This TCR beta chain was recovered during a study of cytomegalovirus exposure and HLA in healthy donors. Study observations and caveats: For cytomegalovirus status, the classifier reportedly gave diagnoses with high specificity and sensitivity. As a later analysis showed, a missense DCLRE1C variant was linked to trimming of TCR beta V- and J-genes. A later analysis showed HLA-associated TCR beta chains outstripping equally common others in clonal expansion.

Researchers ran the PCR with 60 Vbeta and 13 Jbeta primers. Sequenced by immunoSEQ multiplex PCR; TCRdb stores in-frame clones only, minus some. Of approximately 140,000 clones listed, 60% to 80% are singletons. In germline, CDR1 is MNHEY, CDR2 SVGAGI. V was pared by 7 bases and J by 2 bases, with 14 bases between. There are 14 residues in the CDR3. Donors in the study were healthy people who gave bone marrow. Of note for this clone: The antigen remains undetermined.

This clonotype originated in a male donor in good health and CMV-seronegative. The chain is built from TRBV6-5 and TRBJ1-1; weak D call: TRBD1 (6 bases). Sequencing was carried out using PBMCs. CDR3: CASTSTGLNTEAFF. DNA of the CDR3: TGTGCCAGCACCTCCACAGGGTTAAACACTGAAGCTTTCTTT.